Sequencing of this T cell receptor (beta chain) was carried out in a study of blood T cell repertoires in COVID-19. Background on the study: Acute and convalescent COVID-19 specimens originated in the United States, Italy and Spain. In each case, the material was cDNA or gDNA derived from T cells, B-cell-depleted T cells, or PBMCs.

This CDR3 region has 15 residues. Germline CDR1 LGHNA, CDR2 YSLEER. V lost 0 bases to trimming and J lost 5 bases, with 11 bases between them. Authors' processing steps: Reference gene primer amplification in the assay estimated nucleated cell counts. Only in-frame clones appear in the TCRdb table, and some are missing; sequencing was by immunoSEQ multiplex PCR. V and J calls and clone size are copied from that table; D and trimming were computed from the DNA. The sample gives some 120,000 clones, 86% of which show up once; over 4.5% is in the top ten. The chain employs TRBV4-3 and TRBJ2-1, with unresolved D. This TCR derives from a human donor in a cohort sampled during active COVID-19. Source material: peripheral blood. The CDR3 sequence: CASSQDFTINNEQFF. The CDR3 bases are TGCGCCAGCAGCCAAGATTTTACTATCAACAATGAGCAGTTCTTC.